The 23 T cell receptor beta chains presented below share a single source sample, sequenced in a study of T cell responses to AZD1222 COVID-19 vaccine. TCRdb keeps only in-frame clones here, not all; method: immunoSEQ multiplex PCR. The table shows over 100,000 clones, with about nine tenths occurring only once. The sample was peripheral blood, taken 28 days after the second AZD1222 dose. The receptors shown here come from an adult who received the AZD1222 COVID-19 vaccine.

The chain employs TRBV19 and TRBJ2-1; possible D gene TRBD2, 5 bases. The length of the CDR3 is 14 residues. Per the germline V gene, CDR1 is LNHDA and CDR2 is SQIVND (reference sequence). The V and J ends lost 8 bases and 2 bases respectively, with 13 bases between them. The CDR3 coding sequence is TGTGCCAGTCAGCCGGCGGGCACCTACAATGAGCAGTTCTTC. This translates into CASQPAGTYNEQFF.

This clone has just one count. The rearrangement uses TRBV2 and TRBJ1-1; 9 bases line up with TRBD1. This CDR3 comprises 13 residues. Looked up from germline, CDR1 is SNHLY and CDR2 is FYNNEI. Trimming cost V 1 base and J 11 bases; bases outside gene matches: 5. The CDR3: CASSEEGTGTAFF. The CDR3 nucleotides are TGTGCCAGCAGTGAAGAGGGGACAGGGACGGCTTTCTTT.

This chain uses TRBV10-3 with TRBJ1-3; D may be TRBD1 (5 bases). CDR1 ENHRY and CDR2 SYGVKD come from the germline V gene. The CDR3 is made up of 14 amino acids. V was cut by 9 bases and J by 4 bases, with 16 bases left in between. The CDR3 nucleotides are TGTGCCATACATCAATCAGGGCCGGGAAACACCATATATTTT. Translated, it gives CAIHQSGPGNTIYF.

Concerning this clone itself: The same CDR3 can be traced to other DNA sequences in this sample. This rearrangement joins TRBV7-2 to TRBJ1-2; D remains unclear. The V gene's germline CDR1 is SGHTA and CDR2 FQGNSA. V gave up 2 bases and J gave up 1 base, with 11 bases separating them. The CDR3 is 15 amino acids. CDR3: CASSLSRTVNYGYTF. In DNA form, the CDR3 reads TGTGCCAGCAGCTTATCTAGGACGGTTAACTATGGCTACACCTTC.

The V and J genes are TRBV5-6 and TRBJ1-2, with 10 bases fitting TRBD1. From germline, CDR1 is SGHDT and CDR2 YYEEEE. The CDR3 has 15 residues. After removal of 1 base from V and 8 bases from J, the junction contained 8 bases not matched to a gene. Written as DNA, the CDR3 is TGTGCCAGCAGCTTGCTGGACAGGGGGGAAGGGGGCTACACCTTC. Translating gives CASSLLDRGEGGYTF.

A remark on this clone: Other DNA sequences in the same sample also yield this CDR3. This sequence joins TRBV12-3 or TRBV12-4 and TRBJ1-1, with D unclear. Trimming cost V 2 bases and J 0 bases, with 1 base left between them. The CDR3 sequence is 12 residues long. CDR3 DNA: TGTGCCAGCAGTTTATTGAACACTGAAGCTTTCTTT. This gives the protein CASSLLNTEAFF.

In this sample, this clone turned up once. The J gene is TRBJ2-1, the V gene TRBV19, with D possibly being TRBD1 (5 bases). The CDR3 spans 17 residues. Germline V lookup: CDR1 LNHDA, CDR2 SQIVND (reference sequence). V was clipped by 5 bases and J by 6 bases, with 23 bases between them. CDR3 sequence (DNA): TGTGCCAGTAGTCCAAGTCACGGGCTTGGTAGGGGCAATGAGCAGTTCTTC. Its protein product is CASSPSHGLGRGNEQFF.

This chain links TRBV5-1 with TRBJ2-5; 9 bases fit TRBD2. V lost 4 bases and J lost 0; bases outside the gene matches: 10. The CDR3 extends over 17 amino acids. Germline assignment: CDR1 SGHRS and CDR2 YFSETQ. CDR3 DNA: TGCGCCAGCAGCCCGAATCCTAGCGGGATCAACCAAGAGACCCAGTACTTC. It translates to CASSPNPSGINQETQYF.

This rearrangement joins TRBV19 to TRBJ1-2; TRBD1 agrees at 7 bases. The CDR3 covers 14 residues. J was trimmed by 3 bases and V by 6 bases; bases with no gene match: 7. In germline, CDR1 is LNHDA, CDR2 SQIVND (reference sequence). DNA of the CDR3: TGTGCCAGTAGCGAAATTGGGACAGACTATGGCTACACCTTC. Encoded protein: CASSEIGTDYGYTF.

CDR3 in DNA: TGTGCCAGCAGCCAAGGGGTGACTAGCGGGGTCGGGGAGACCCAGTACTTC. This sequence encodes CASSQGVTSGVGETQYF. J is TRBJ2-5 and V is TRBV4-2; 11 bases agree with TRBD2. CDR1 and CDR2 from the germline V gene are LGHNA and YNFKEQ. Trimming took 1 base from V and 5 from J; bases not matched to a gene: 9. This CDR3 has 17 residues.

V is TRBV18 and J is TRBJ1-1; the D is unclear. The germline CDR1 and CDR2 sequences are KGHSH and LQKENI. The CDR3 is 13 residues long. V shed 4 bases and J shed 4 bases, with 10 bases lying between them. The CDR3 DNA reads TGTGCCAGCTCACTGCAGATGGGCACTGAAGCTTTCTTT. Protein product: CASSLQMGTEAFF.

This clone has more than one count but fewer than ten. The chain uses TRBV11-2 and TRBJ1-1; D call uncertain. CDR1 and CDR2 from the germline V gene are SGHAT and FQNNGV. V was pared by 1 base and J by 0 bases, with 9 bases between. The CDR3 covers 15 residues. CDR3 nucleotide sequence: TGTGCCAGCAGCTTAGCCGGTCAAATGAACACTGAAGCTTTCTTT. Amino acids: CASSLAGQMNTEAFF.

CDR3 region: CASSARGGHGELFF. CDR3 coding DNA: TGTGCCAGCAGTGCCCGGGGGGGGCACGGGGAGCTGTTTTTT. The chain links TRBV6-6 to TRBJ2-2; 8 bases align to TRBD2. V was clipped by 5 bases and J by 7 bases; unmatched bases: 6. The CDR3 loop spans 14 amino acids. Germline V gives CDR1 MNHNY, CDR2 SVGAGI (reference sequence).

V is TRBV2 and J is TRBJ2-1, with 8 bases lining up with TRBD1. This CDR3 has 14 residues. CDR1 is SNHLY, CDR2 FYNNEI, per germline. Trimming took 4 bases from V and 6 from J; bases not matched to a gene: 5. The CDR3 DNA is TGTGCCAGCAGTGCTCAGGGGGCACGCAATGAGCAGTTCTTC. Its translation is CASSAQGARNEQFF.

V and J are TRBV2 and TRBJ2-1; D ambiguous. V lost 1 base, J lost 4 bases, and 8 bases lay in between. Germline CDR1 SNHLY, CDR2 FYNNEI. The CDR3 spans 14 residues. In DNA, the CDR3 is TGTGCCAGCAGTGAAGGGGTCGGTTACAATGAGCAGTTCTTC. Amino acid sequence: CASSEGVGYNEQFF.

This rearrangement joins TRBV5-6 to TRBJ1-3; unclear D gene. The CDR3 is 14 amino acids. V was clipped by 6 bases and J by 4 bases, with 14 bases between them. CDR1 and CDR2 (germline): SGHDT, YYEEEE. CDR3 coding DNA: TGTGCCAGCAAGGCCCTCCCTGAAGGAAACACCATATATTTT. Amino acids: CASKALPEGNTIYF. Full variable domain (missing parts from reference TRBV5-6 and TRBJ1-3): DAGVTQSPTHLIKTRGQQVTLRCSPKSGHDTVSWYQQALGQGPQFIFQYYEEEERQRGNFPDRFSGHQFPNYSSELNVNALLLGDSALYLCASKALPEGNTIYFGEGSWLTVV.

V is TRBV5-1 and J is TRBJ2-1; 8 positions match TRBD2. Looked up from germline, CDR1 is SGHRS and CDR2 is YFSETQ. The junction had 17 bases not matched to a gene; V was cut back by 4 bases and J by 8 bases. The CDR3 runs to 17 residues. DNA for the CDR3: TGCGCCAGCAGCCCGTCCCCTGGTCTAGCGGGTTCCCATGAGCAGTTCTTC. It translates to CASSPSPGLAGSHEQFF.

The V call is TRBV29-1, the J call TRBJ1-3; D unresolved. CDR1 SQVTM and CDR2 ANQGSEA come from the germline V gene. The germline V and J ends were trimmed by 6 bases and 0 bases, with 9 bases remaining between them. There are 13 residues in the CDR3. The CDR3 protein is CSVTDVSGNTIYF. The CDR3 nucleotides read TGCAGCGTCACAGATGTCTCTGGAAACACCATATATTTT.

The chain joins TRBV7-9 to TRBJ1-1; D is possibly TRBD1 (5 bases). Germline CDR1 reads SEHNR; CDR2 reads FQNEAQ (reference sequence). There are 13 residues in the CDR3. V gave up 4 bases and J gave up 1 base, with 7 bases separating them. CDR3 protein: CASSSRGNTEAFF. CDR3 DNA: TGTGCCAGCAGCTCTAGGGGGAACACTGAAGCTTTCTTT. The whole variable domain, filled in from reference TRBV7-9 and TRBJ1-1, reads DTGVSQNPRHKITKRGQNVTFRCDPISEHNRLYWYRQTLGQGPEFLTYFQNEAQLEKSRLLSDRFSAERPKGSFSTLEIQRTEQGDSAMYLCASSSRGNTEAFFGQGTRLTVV.

This chain links TRBV6-5 with TRBJ2-7; TRBD2 might be the D (6 bases). The germline gives CDR1 MNHEY, CDR2 SVGAGI. The CDR3 length is 13 residues. The V gene lost 3 bases and the J gene lost 2 bases, with 8 bases spanning the gap. The CDR3 DNA follows: TGTGCCAGCAGTTATCCGGGGGCCTACGAGCAGTACTTC. This codes for CASSYPGAYEQYF.

The chain couples TRBV11-3 to TRBJ1-6; D remains unclear. Germline lookup yields CDR1 SGHNT and CDR2 YENEEA. The CDR3 loop spans 14 amino acids. The germline V and J ends were trimmed by 5 bases and 5 bases, with 10 bases remaining between them. The CDR3 region is CASSKHGDNSPLHF. For the CDR3, the DNA is TGTGCCAGCAGCAAGCACGGAGATAATTCACCCCTCCACTTT.

The CDR3 protein is CSASPGAEAFF. The CDR3 DNA reads TGCAGTGCTAGTCCTGGGGCTGAAGCTTTCTTT. V and J are TRBV20-1 and TRBJ1-1, with D unresolved. This CDR3 spans 11 amino acids. V was trimmed by 3 bases and J by 6 bases, leaving 8 bases between them. Germline lookup yields CDR1 DFQATT and CDR2 SNEGSKA (reference sequence).

The J gene is TRBJ1-2, the V gene TRBV2; the D gene is possibly TRBD1 (6 bases). V shed 3 bases and J shed 2 bases, with 10 bases lying between them. Germline values: CDR1 SNHLY, CDR2 FYNNEI. The CDR3 is 14 amino acids. Here the CDR3 reads CASSEQGWNYGYTF. The CDR3 bases are TGTGCCAGCAGTGAGCAGGGGTGGAACTATGGCTACACCTTC. The entire variable domain, with the rest obtained from reference TRBV2 and TRBJ1-2, is as follows: EPEVTQTPSHQVTQMGQEVILRCVPISNHLYFYWYRQILGQKVEFLVSFYNNEISEKSEIFDDQFSVERPDGSNFTLKIRSTKLEDSAMYFCASSEQGWNYGYTFGSGTRLTVV.